This TCR beta chain was sequenced for a study of cytomegalovirus exposure and HLA in healthy donors. In germline, CDR1 is MGHRA, CDR2 YSYEKL. The CDR3 spans 14 residues. With V trimmed by 2 bases and J by 5 bases, 4 bases remained unmatched. Both 60 Vbeta primers and 13 Jbeta primers went into the PCR. TCRdb's table, derived via immunoSEQ multiplex PCR, lists solely in-frame clones and lacks some. Here the sample spans approximately 75,000 clones, 65% to 70% being singletons. The sequence was obtained from a man in his forties in good health and CMV-seropositive. V gene TRBV4-1 combines with J gene TRBJ1-2; 8 bases map to TRBD1. The sequencing sample was made of PBMCs. The CDR3: CASSQPGTGYGYTF. CDR3 nucleotides: TGCGCCAGCAGCCAACCCGGGACAGGTTATGGCTACACCTTC.